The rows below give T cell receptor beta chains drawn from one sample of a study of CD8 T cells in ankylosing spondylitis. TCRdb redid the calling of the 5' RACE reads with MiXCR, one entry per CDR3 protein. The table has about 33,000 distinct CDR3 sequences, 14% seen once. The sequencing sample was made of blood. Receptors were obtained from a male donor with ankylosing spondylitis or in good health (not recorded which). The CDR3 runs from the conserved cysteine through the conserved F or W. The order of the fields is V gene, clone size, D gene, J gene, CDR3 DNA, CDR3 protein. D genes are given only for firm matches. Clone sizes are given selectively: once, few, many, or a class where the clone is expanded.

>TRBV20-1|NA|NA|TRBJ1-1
NA
CSALFGQEAFF
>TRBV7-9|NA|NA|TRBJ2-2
TGTGCCAGCAGACGAGACACCGGGACCGGGGAGCTGTTTTTT
CASRRDTGTGELFF
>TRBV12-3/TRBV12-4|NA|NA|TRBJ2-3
TGTGCCAGCAGTTTGGGGGGGCGCACAGATACGCAGTATTTT
CASSLGGRTDTQYF
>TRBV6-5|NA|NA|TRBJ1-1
TGTGCCAGCAGTCCCCCCGGGGCTGAAGCTTTCTTT
CASSPPGAEAFF
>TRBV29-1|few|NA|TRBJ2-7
TGCAGCGTTAACATACAGGAGAGATACGAGCAGTACTTC
CSVNIQERYEQYF
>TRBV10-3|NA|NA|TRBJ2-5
TGTGCCATCTCCCCACGGGGCCAAGAGACCCAGTACTTC
CAISPRGQETQYF
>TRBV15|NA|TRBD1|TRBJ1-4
TGTGCCACCAGCAGGGACAGGGGATCGGGTGAAAAACTGTTTTTT
CATSRDRGSGEKLFF
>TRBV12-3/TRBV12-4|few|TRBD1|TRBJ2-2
TGTGCCAGCAGCCTAGGGACAGGGAGCAACACCGGGGAGCTGTTTTTT
CASSLGTGSNTGELFF
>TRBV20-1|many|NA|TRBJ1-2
TGCAGTGCTAGCCCTCAGGGGTCGTATGGCTACACCTTC
CSASPQGSYGYTF
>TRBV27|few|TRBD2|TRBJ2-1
TGTGCCAGCAGTTTTGCGGGGGACAATGAGCAGTTCTTC
CASSFAGDNEQFF
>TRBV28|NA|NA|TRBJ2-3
TGTGCCAGCAGTAGAGGGGTTTCGGGAACAGATACGCAGTATTTT
CASSRGVSGTDTQYF
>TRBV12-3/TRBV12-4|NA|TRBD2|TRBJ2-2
TGTGCCAGCAGTCCGAGACTAGCGGCGAACACCGGGGAGCTGTTTTTT
CASSPRLAANTGELFF
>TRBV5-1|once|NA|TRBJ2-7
TGCGCCAGCAGCCGGGAGCTCGGAGAGCAGTACTTC
CASSRELGEQYF
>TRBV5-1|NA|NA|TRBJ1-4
TGCGCCAGCAGCTTGAGGGCGGGGAAACTGTTTTTT
CASSLRAGKLFF
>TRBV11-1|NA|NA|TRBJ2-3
TGTGCCAGCGAGAAGGGGGAGGGAGATACGCAGTATTTT
CASEKGEGDTQYF
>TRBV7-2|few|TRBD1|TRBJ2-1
TGTGCCAGCAGCTTTACATATACCGGGACAGGGCAGTTCTTC
CASSFTYTGTGQFF
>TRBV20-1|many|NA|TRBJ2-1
TGCAGTGCTAGGGGAAGAAGGACCCCCGAGGAGCAGTTCTTC
CSARGRRTPEEQFF
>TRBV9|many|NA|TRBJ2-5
TGTGCCAGCAGCGTAGATGGGCGGAAAGAGACCCAGTACTTC
CASSVDGRKETQYF
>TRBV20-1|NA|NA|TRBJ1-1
TGCAGTGCTAGGGTATCGCTCCGGAGCACTGAAGCTTTCTTT
CSARVSLRSTEAFF
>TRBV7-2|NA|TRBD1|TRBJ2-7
TGTGCCAGCAGCTCCAGACAGGGCCAGAACGAGCAGTACTTC
CASSSRQGQNEQYF
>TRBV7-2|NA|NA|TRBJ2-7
TGTGCCAGCAGCTTAGATTATGAGCAGTACTTC
CASSLDYEQYF
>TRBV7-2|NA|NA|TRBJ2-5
TGTGCCAGCAGCCGACGGGACGGTCAAGAGACCCAGTACTTC
CASSRRDGQETQYF
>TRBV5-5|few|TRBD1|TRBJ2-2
TGTGCCAGCAGCTTGGAGGGGGCTTACACCGGGGAGCTGTTTTTT
CASSLEGAYTGELFF
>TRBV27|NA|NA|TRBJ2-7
TGTGCCAGCAGTTTATTCCCGGCCTACGAGCAGTACTTC
CASSLFPAYEQYF
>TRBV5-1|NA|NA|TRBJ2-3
TGCGCCAGCAGCTTGGAGGGGCCGCCCACAGATACGCAGTATTTT
CASSLEGPPTDTQYF
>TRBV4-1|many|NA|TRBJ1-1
TGCGCCAGCAGCCAAGCCGGCGGGAAGAACACTGAAGCTTTCTTT
CASSQAGGKNTEAFF